This T cell receptor (beta chain) emerged from a study of cytomegalovirus exposure and HLA in healthy donors. Overall study results and limits: In an earlier analysis, in 587 donors, most V segments appeared productive either ~90% or ~30% of the time. Per published reports, the classifier diagnosed cytomegalovirus status with high specificity and sensitivity.

Primers included in the PCR were 60 Vbeta and 13 Jbeta primers. TCRdb keeps only in-frame clones here, not all; method: immunoSEQ multiplex PCR. Of under 200,000 clones in the sample, about 80% were seen once. This clone was seen only once. The antigen is not known. The CDR3 spans 14 residues. Trimming stripped 8 bases from V and 0 bases from J, with 10 bases between. CDR1 is MNHNY, CDR2 SVGAGI, per germline (reference sequence). Specimen: PBMCs. This TCR came from a woman in her 30s in good health and CMV-seropositive. V and J are TRBV6-6 and TRBJ2-2; D is unclear. The CDR3 reads CASVPAANTGELFF. CDR3 bases: TGTGCCAGCGTCCCCGCGGCGAACACCGGGGAGCTGTTTTTT.